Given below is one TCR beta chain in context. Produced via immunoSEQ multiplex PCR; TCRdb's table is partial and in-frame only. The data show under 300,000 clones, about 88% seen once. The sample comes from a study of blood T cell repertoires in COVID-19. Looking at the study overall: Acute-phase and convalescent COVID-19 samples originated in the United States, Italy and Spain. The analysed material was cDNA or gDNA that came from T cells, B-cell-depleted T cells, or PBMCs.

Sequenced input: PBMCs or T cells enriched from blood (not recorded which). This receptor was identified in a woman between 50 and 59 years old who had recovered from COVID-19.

The CDR3 sequence: CASTGDTEAFF. The CDR3 region has the DNA TGTGCCAGTACAGGGGACACTGAAGCTTTCTTT. The chain recombines TRBV7-9 with TRBJ1-1; 7 bases fit TRBD1. Germline V gives CDR1 SEHNR, CDR2 FQNEAQ (reference sequence). The CDR3 consists of 11 residues. V lost 9 bases and J lost 3; bases outside the gene matches: 1.